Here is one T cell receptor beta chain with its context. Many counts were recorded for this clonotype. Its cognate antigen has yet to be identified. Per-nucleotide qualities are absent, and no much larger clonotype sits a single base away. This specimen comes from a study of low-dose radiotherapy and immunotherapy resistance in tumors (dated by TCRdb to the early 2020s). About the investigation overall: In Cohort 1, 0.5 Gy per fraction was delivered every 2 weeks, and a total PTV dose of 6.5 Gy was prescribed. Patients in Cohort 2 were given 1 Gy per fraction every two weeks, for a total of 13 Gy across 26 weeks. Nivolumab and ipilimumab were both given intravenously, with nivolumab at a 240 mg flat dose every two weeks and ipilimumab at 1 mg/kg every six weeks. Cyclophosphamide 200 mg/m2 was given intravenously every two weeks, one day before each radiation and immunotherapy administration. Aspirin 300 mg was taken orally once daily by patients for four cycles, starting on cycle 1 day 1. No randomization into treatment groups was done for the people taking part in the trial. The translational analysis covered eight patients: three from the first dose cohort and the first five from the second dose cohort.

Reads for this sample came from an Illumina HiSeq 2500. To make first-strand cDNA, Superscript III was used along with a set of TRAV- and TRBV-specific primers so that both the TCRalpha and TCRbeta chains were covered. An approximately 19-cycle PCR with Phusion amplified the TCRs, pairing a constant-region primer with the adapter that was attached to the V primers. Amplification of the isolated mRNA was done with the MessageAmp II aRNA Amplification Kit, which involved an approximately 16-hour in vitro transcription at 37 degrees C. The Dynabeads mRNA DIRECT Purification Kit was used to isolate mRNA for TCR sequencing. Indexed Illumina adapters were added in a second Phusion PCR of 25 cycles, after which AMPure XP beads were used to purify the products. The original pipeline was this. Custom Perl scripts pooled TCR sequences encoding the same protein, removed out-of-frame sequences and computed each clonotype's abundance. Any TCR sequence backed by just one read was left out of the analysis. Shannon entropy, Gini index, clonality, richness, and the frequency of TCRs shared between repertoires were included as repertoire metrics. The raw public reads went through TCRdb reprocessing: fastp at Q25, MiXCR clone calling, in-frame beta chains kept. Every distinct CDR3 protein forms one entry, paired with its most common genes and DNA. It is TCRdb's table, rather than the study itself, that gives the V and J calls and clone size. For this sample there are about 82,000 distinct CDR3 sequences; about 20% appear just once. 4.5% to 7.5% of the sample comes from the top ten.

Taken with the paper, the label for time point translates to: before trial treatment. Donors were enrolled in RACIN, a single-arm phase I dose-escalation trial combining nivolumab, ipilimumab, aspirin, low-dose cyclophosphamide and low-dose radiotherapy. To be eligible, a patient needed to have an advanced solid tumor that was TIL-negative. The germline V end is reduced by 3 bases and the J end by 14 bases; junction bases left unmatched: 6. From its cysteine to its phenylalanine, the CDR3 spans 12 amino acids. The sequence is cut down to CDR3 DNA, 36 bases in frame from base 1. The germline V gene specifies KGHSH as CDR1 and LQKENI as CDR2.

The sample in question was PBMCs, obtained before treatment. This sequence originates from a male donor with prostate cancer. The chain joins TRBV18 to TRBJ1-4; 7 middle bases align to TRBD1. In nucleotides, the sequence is TGTGCCAGCTCACCCACAGGGGACTTGCTGTTTTTT. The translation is CASSPTGDLLFF.